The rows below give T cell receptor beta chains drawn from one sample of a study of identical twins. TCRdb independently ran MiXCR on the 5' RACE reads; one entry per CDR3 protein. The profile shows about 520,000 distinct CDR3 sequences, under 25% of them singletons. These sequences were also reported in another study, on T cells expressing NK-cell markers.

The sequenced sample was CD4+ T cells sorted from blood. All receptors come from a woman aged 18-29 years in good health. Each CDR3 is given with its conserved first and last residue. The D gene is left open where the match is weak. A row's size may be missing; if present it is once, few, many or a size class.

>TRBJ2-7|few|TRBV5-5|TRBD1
TGTGCCAGCAGCTTGGCACAGGGGAGTTCCTACGAGCAGTACTTC
CASSLAQGSSYEQYF
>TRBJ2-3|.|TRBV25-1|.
TGTGCCAGCAGTGGAGGACGGGAGAGCACAGATACGCAGTATTTT
CASSGGRESTDTQYF
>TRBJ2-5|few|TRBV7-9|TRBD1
TGTGCCAGCAGCTGGACAGGGGGCTACCAAGAGACCCAGTACTTC
CASSWTGGYQETQYF
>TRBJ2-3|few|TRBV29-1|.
TGCAGCGCAGGTCGCGGTGAACGGAATACGCAGTATTTT
CSAGRGERNTQYF
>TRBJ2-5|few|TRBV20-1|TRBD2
TGCAGTGCCGCGGGAGGGCGGGAGACCCAGTACTTC
CSAAGGRETQYF
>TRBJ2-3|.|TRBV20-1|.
TGCAGTAGAAAGGACTTCAGCACAGATACGCAGTATTTT
CSRKDFSTDTQYF
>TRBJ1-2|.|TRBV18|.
TGTGCCAGCTCACCAGGGTCAGAAGGGTATGGCTACACCTTC
CASSPGSEGYGYTF
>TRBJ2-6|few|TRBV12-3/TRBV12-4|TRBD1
TGTGCCAGCAGTCGGACAGGGCAGTATGGGGCCAACGTCCTGACTTTC
CASSRTGQYGANVLTF
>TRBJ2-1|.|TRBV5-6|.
TGTGCCAGCAGCGACCCAGGGGGAGGGAACCTAAAGCAGTTCTTC
CASSDPGGGNLKQFF
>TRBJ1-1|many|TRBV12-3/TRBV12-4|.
TGTGCCAGCAGTTCGTCGGGAGCGATACAAGCTTTCTTT
CASSSSGAIQAFF
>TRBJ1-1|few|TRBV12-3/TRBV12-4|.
TGTGCCAGCAGTCGAGGAGGGGAGTCAGGAGACACTGAAGCTTTCTTT
CASSRGGESGDTEAFF
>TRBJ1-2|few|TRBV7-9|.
TGTGCCAGCAGCCCGCAGGCGGGCTACACCTTC
CASSPQAGYTF
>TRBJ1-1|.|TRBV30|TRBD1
TGTGCCTGGAGAAGACAGGGGATGAACACTGAAGCTTTCTTT
CAWRRQGMNTEAFF
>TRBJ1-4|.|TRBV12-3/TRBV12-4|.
TGTGCCAGCAGTTTTTGGCAGGGAGATGAAAAACTGTTTTTT
CASSFWQGDEKLFF
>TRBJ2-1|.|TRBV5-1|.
TGCGCCAGCAATCGAGGGACTCTCGGTAGGTTTGAGCAGTTCTTC
CASNRGTLGRFEQFF
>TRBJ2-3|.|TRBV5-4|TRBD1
TGTGCCAGCAGCAAAGCCGACAGGGGTGCCGCAGATACGCAGTATTTT
CASSKADRGAADTQYF
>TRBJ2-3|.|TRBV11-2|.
TGTGCCAGCAGCTACGACTTAAGTAGCACAGATACGCAGTATTTT
CASSYDLSSTDTQYF
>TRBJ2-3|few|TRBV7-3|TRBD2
TGTGCCAGCAGCACCGGACTAGCGGATACGCAGTATTTT
CASSTGLADTQYF
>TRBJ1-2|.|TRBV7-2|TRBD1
TGTGCCAGCAGCTCCCCGGACAGGGGATATGGCTACACCTTC
CASSSPDRGYGYTF
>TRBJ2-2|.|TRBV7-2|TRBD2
TGTGCCAGCAGCGTAAGCGGGAGTCAAACCGGGGAGCTGTTTTTT
CASSVSGSQTGELFF
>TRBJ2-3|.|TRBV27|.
TGTGCCAGCAGGTCGACTAGCACAGATACGCAGTATTTT
CASRSTSTDTQYF
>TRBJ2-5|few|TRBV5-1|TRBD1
TGCGCCAGCAGCTTGGGTGGGACAGCAATACAAGAGACCCAGTACTTC
CASSLGGTAIQETQYF
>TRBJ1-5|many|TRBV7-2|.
TGTGCCAGCAGCTTATCGAGAAGTCAGCCCCAGCATTTT
CASSLSRSQPQHF
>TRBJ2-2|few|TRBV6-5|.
TGTGCCAGCAGTACTCAGGGGCGGTATACCGGGGAGCTGTTTTTT
CASSTQGRYTGELFF
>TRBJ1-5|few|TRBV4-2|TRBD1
TGTGCCAGCAGCCAAGGAGGGACAGGGGAGGGACAGCCCCAGCATTTT
CASSQGGTGEGQPQHF
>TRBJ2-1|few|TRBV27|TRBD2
TGTGCCAGCAGCCAAGGGAAAGCGGGGGGACACAATGAGCAGTTCTTC
CASSQGKAGGHNEQFF
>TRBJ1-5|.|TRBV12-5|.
TGTGCTAGTGGTTTCGGCAGGCTCAATCAGCCCCAGCATTTT
CASGFGRLNQPQHF
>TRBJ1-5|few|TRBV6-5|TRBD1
TGTGCCAGCACGTTACCGGGACAGGGGTTTAGACAGCCCCAGCATTTT
CASTLPGQGFRQPQHF
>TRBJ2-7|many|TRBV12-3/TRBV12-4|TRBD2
TGTGCCAGCAGTCCGACGGGGGGTTCCTACGAGCAGTACTTC
CASSPTGGSYEQYF
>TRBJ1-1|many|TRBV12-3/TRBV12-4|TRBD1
TGTGCCAGCAGTCAGGGGGGTGAAGCTTTCTTT
CASSQGGEAFF
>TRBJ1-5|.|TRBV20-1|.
TGCAGTGCTAGCCCCGACAGAAATCAGCCCCAGCATTTT
CSASPDRNQPQHF
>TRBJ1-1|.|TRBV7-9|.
TGTGCCAGCAGCCTGGGGCAGGGGACCTCTAAAGCTTTCTTT
CASSLGQGTSKAFF
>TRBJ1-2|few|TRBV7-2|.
TGTGCCAGCAGCCCCCGGGAAGGGGACTATGGCTACACCTTC
CASSPREGDYGYTF
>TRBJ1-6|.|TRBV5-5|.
TGTGCCAGCAGCGACGATCAGGCTGGGGCTTTTTCACCCCTCCACTTT
CASSDDQAGAFSPLHF
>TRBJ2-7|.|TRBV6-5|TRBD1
TGTGCCAGCAGTTACTCCGGGACAGCGAACGAGCAGTACTTC
CASSYSGTANEQYF
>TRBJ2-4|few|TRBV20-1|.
TGCAGTGCTAGAGATCAGGGGTCTTCGCCCCACATTCAGTACTTC
CSARDQGSSPHIQYF
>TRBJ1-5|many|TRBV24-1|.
TGTGCCACCGGGGCACGGGACACGAACTCCAATCAGCCCCAGCATTTT
CATGARDTNSNQPQHF